The rows below give T cell receptor beta chains drawn from one sample of a study of T cells after yellow fever vaccination. TCRdb itself ran the 5' RACE reads through MiXCR, one entry per CDR3 protein. The sample records 150,000 to 200,000 distinct CDR3 sequences, more than 9.5% being singletons. Specimen: CD8+ T cells sorted from PBMCs, collected 15 days after the yellow fever booster vaccination. The source is a man younger than 30 who received the YFV17D yellow fever vaccine. Each CDR3 is given with its conserved first and last residue. D genes are given only for firm matches. Some rows have no size entry. The others give once, few or many, or a class for an expanded clone.

d_gene	v_gene	j_gene	abundance	CDR3aa	CDR3nt
TRBD1	TRBV29-1	TRBJ1-2	NA	CSVRDRDGYTF	TGCAGCGTCCGGGACAGGGATGGCTACACCTTC
NA	TRBV7-8	TRBJ2-7	many	CASSLSYEQYF	TGTGCCAGCAGCTTATCCTACGAGCAGTACTTC
NA	TRBV29-1	TRBJ2-2	NA	CSVSQGNTGELFF	TGCAGCGTTTCACAGGGAAACACCGGGGAGCTGTTTTTT
TRBD1	TRBV7-2	TRBJ1-1	NA	CASSLRGQILTEAFF	TGTGCCAGCAGCTTAAGGGGACAGATACTCACTGAAGCTTTCTTT
NA	TRBV7-9	TRBJ2-1	few	CASSLQGYNEQFF	TGTGCCAGCAGCTTACAGGGTTACAATGAGCAGTTCTTC
NA	TRBV4-2	TRBJ2-1	many	CASSPVLPGPPREQFF	TGTGCCAGCAGTCCCGTCCTTCCGGGACCGCCTCGCGAGCAGTTCTTC
NA	TRBV2	TRBJ2-1	NA	CASSGRGSHNEQFF	TGTGCCAGCAGTGGGAGGGGGTCCCACAATGAGCAGTTCTTC
NA	TRBV12-3/TRBV12-4	TRBJ2-1	few	CASSLSFGGLSGEQFF	TGTGCCAGCAGTTTATCCTTTGGGGGCTTATCCGGTGAGCAGTTCTTC
NA	TRBV7-9	TRBJ2-2	NA	CASSLAARPPGELFF	TGTGCCAGCAGCTTAGCCGCTAGGCCCCCCGGGGAGCTGTTTTTT
NA	TRBV6-5	TRBJ2-7	many	CASSYSFAQGIGGEQYF	TGTGCCAGCAGTTACTCGTTTGCACAGGGAATTGGCGGCGAGCAGTACTTC
TRBD1	TRBV5-1	TRBJ2-1	few	CASSFRTGQNEQFF	TGCGCCAGCAGCTTCCGGACAGGGCAAAATGAGCAGTTCTTC
TRBD1	TRBV29-1	TRBJ1-5	NA	CSEGTGGRRPQHF	TGCAGCGAAGGGACAGGGGGACGTCGGCCCCAGCATTTT
NA	TRBV4-1	TRBJ2-2	few	CASSQVGSHTGELFF	TGCGCCAGCAGCCAAGTGGGGAGCCACACCGGGGAGCTGTTTTTT
TRBD2	TRBV6-2/TRBV6-3	TRBJ2-1	NA	CASSYGTSLSYNEQFF	TGTGCCAGCAGTTACGGGACTAGTTTATCTTACAATGAGCAGTTCTTC
NA	TRBV6-2/TRBV6-3	TRBJ1-6	few	CASREETRVYNSPLHF	TGTGCCAGCAGGGAAGAAACCAGGGTGTATAATTCACCCCTCCACTTT
NA	TRBV2	TRBJ2-3	NA	CASSLGPVDTQYF	TGTGCCAGCAGTTTGGGCCCCGTGGATACGCAGTATTTT
TRBD1	TRBV12-3/TRBV12-4	TRBJ1-1	NA	CASRITGGGTEAFF	TGTGCCAGCAGGATCACAGGGGGTGGAACTGAAGCTTTCTTT
NA	TRBV24-1	TRBJ2-3	NA	CATSERDRSDTQYF	TGTGCCACCTCAGAGCGTGACAGGTCCGATACGCAGTATTTT
NA	TRBV4-1	TRBJ2-2	many	CASSQVGLLLGELFF	TGCGCCAGCAGCCAAGTTGGCCTCTTGCTCGGGGAGCTGTTTTTT
NA	TRBV6-2/TRBV6-3	TRBJ2-2	NA	CASSYHAGELFF	TGTGCCAGCAGTTACCATGCCGGGGAGCTGTTTTTT
NA	TRBV7-2	TRBJ2-1	few	CASSLDWGGEQFF	TGTGCCAGCAGCTTAGATTGGGGAGGAGAGCAGTTCTTC
TRBD1	TRBV7-6	TRBJ2-7	few	CASSRTTGSYEQYF	TGTGCCAGCAGCCGAACGACAGGGTCCTACGAGCAGTACTTC
TRBD1	TRBV4-2	TRBJ1-1	NA	CASSQEDRGYKGEAFF	TGTGCCAGCAGCCAAGAGGACAGGGGATATAAGGGTGAAGCTTTCTTT
NA	TRBV6-5	TRBJ2-2	few	CASSFGAAGELFF	TGTGCCAGCAGTTTCGGAGCGGCCGGGGAGCTGTTTTTT
NA	TRBV3-1	TRBJ2-2	few	CASSRPLTGELFF	TGTGCCAGCAGCCGACCACTGACCGGGGAGCTGTTTTTT
TRBD1	TRBV4-3	TRBJ2-1	NA	CASSRDREEQFF	TGCGCCAGCAGTCGAGACAGGGAGGAGCAGTTCTTC
TRBD2	TRBV7-9	TRBJ2-1	NA	CASTESGLGRTSVYNEQFF	TGTGCCAGCACCGAATCAGGGTTAGGTAGGACTAGCGTCTACAATGAGCAGTTCTTC
TRBD1	TRBV4-1	TRBJ2-5	few	CASSLMQGAGETQYF	TGCGCCAGCAGCCTAATGCAGGGGGCCGGAGAGACCCAGTACTTC
TRBD1	TRBV20-1	TRBJ2-2	many	CSASRQGGELFF	TGCAGTGCTAGCAGACAGGGCGGGGAGCTGTTTTTT
TRBD1	TRBV5-1	TRBJ2-3	few	CASSPGTGGAKADTQYF	TGCGCCAGCAGCCCGGGAACAGGGGGCGCTAAAGCAGATACGCAGTATTTT
NA	TRBV27	TRBJ1-1	few	CASRPTVAGNTEAFF	TGTGCCAGCAGGCCGACAGTTGCGGGAAACACTGAAGCTTTCTTT
TRBD2	TRBV7-9	TRBJ2-5	NA	CASSSRTSGGAEETQYF	TGTGCCAGCAGCAGCAGGACTAGCGGGGGGGCAGAAGAGACCCAGTACTTC
TRBD2	TRBV6-2/TRBV6-3	TRBJ2-1	many	CASSKREGSYNEQFF	TGTGCCAGCAGTAAGCGGGAGGGATCCTACAATGAGCAGTTCTTC
TRBD1	TRBV12-3/TRBV12-4	TRBJ2-1	few	CASSLAPTGDEQFF	TGTGCCAGCAGTTTAGCCCCGACAGGGGATGAGCAGTTCTTC